This TCR beta chain is from a study of blood T cells in healthy people across ages. Ranging in age from about 6 to 100, the donors were healthy Caucasian individuals from Russia. It was with a sample-barcoded 5' primer and a J-beta primer mix that a second PCR of roughly 7 to 12 cycles was run. Each cDNA molecule received a tag from a template-switch adaptor that had 12 random nucleotides. Every sample produced at least 3 million CDR3-containing paired-end reads. TCRdb passed the 5' RACE reads through MiXCR, listing each CDR3 protein once. The sample carries approximately 1.5 million distinct CDR3 sequences, about 35% recorded once. The CDR3 sequence is 18 residues long. J lost 5 bases, V lost 5 bases, and 18 bases had no gene match. Germline CDR1 reads SGDLS; CDR2 reads YYNGEE.

The specimen sequenced was blood. This receptor was taken from a woman aged 30 to 39 in good health. The chain links TRBV9 to TRBJ2-7; 11 bases match TRBD1. The CDR3 nucleotides are TGTGCCAGCAGTAAACTTCTAGGACAGGGGGCCGGGGGTGACGAGCAGTACTTC. It codes for CASSKLLGQGAGGDEQYF. The variable domain in full, completed from reference TRBV9 and TRBJ2-7, reads DSGVTQTPKHLITATGQRVTLRCSPRSGDLSVYWYQQSLDQGLQFLIQYYNGEERAKGNILERFSAQQFPDLHSELNLSSLELGDSALYFCASSKLLGQGAGGDEQYFGPGTRLTVT.